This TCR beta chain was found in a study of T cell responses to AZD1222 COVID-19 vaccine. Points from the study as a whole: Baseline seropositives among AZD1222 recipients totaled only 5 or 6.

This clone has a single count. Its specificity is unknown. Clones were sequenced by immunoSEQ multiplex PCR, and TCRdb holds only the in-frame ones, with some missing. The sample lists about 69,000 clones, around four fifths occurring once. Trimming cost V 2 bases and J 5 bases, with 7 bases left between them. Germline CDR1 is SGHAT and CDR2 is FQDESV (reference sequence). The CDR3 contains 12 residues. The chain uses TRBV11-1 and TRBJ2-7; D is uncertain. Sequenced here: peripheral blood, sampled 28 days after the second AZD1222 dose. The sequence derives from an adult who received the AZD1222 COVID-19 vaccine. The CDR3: CASSLHSDEQYF. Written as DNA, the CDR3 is TGTGCCAGCAGCTTACATTCGGACGAGCAGTACTTC. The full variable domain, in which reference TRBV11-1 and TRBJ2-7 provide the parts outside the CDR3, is EAEVAQSPRYKITEKSQAVAFWCDPISGHATLYWYRQILGQGPELLVQFQDESVVDDSQLPKDRFSAERLKGVDSTLKIQPAELGDSAMYLCASSLHSDEQYFGPGTRLTVT.